This TCR beta chain was retrieved from a study of shared clonotypes between healthy human individuals. Notes on the study in general: Non-shared clonotypes showed lower generation probabilities than clonotypes common to all four donors.

The naive CD8 subset, CD45RO-negative cells positively selected for CCR7, excluded terminally differentiated effector memory CD45RA+ cells. Donors were healthy HIV-negative adults without recent acute infections or vaccinations. With respect to this clone: Its antigen is not identified.

CDR1 is MGHDK and CDR2 is SYGVNS in the germline V gene. Trimming removed 7 bases at V and 6 bases at J, with 10 bases between. CDR3 size: 12 residues. Authors' processing steps: Junction-only sequences without quality scores came from ImmunoSEQ, so filtering differed. This table comes from immunoSEQ multiplex PCR, and its TCRdb copy is limited to in-frame clones, with some not included. The V and J calls and the clone size are those of that table, but D and trimming were determined from the DNA. The table lists around 2.1 million clones, about 92% of them singletons, with around 1.7% in the top ten.

Sequencing was performed on naive CD8+ T cells from PBMCs. V is TRBV25-1 and J is TRBJ2-1, with D possibly TRBD2 on 5 matching bases. This TCR came from a man aged 18 to 35 in good health. Some clones in this sample may be carry-over from other donors' samples. This CDR3 reads CASTADPNEQFF. CDR3 DNA: TGTGCCAGCACAGCGGATCCCAATGAGCAGTTCTTC.